One sample yielded the 29 T cell receptor beta chains listed below, sequenced in a study of T cell changes during pregnancy in multiple sclerosis. TCRdb's table, derived via immunoSEQ multiplex PCR, lists solely in-frame clones and lacks some. The repertoire includes approximately 69,000 clones, about 91% of them detected once, and roughly 0.3% sits in the top ten. Sequenced material: CD4+ T cells from peripheral blood mononuclear cells, taken in the third trimester of pregnancy. The receptors stem from a female donor in good health, enrolled as a control in a pregnancy study.

V is TRBV6-1 and J is TRBJ2-7; 9 nucleotides line up with TRBD1. The CDR3 runs to 15 residues. V was clipped by 7 bases and J by 6 bases; unmatched bases: 13. Germline V gene data show CDR1 as MNHNS and CDR2 as SASEGT. This CDR3 reads CASTTLRDRAREQYF. The CDR3 DNA reads TGTGCCAGCACCACCCTCCGGGACAGGGCACGCGAGCAGTACTTC.

This clone was recorded only once. The gene calls are TRBV19 and TRBJ1-2, with 7 bases identical to TRBD1. This CDR3 is 15 amino acids long. V lost 2 bases to trimming and J lost 0 bases; unmatched junction nucleotides: 3. The germline V gene has CDR1 LNHDA and CDR2 SQIVND (reference sequence). DNA of the CDR3: TGTGCCAGTAGTATACGGACAGGCACTAACTATGGCTACACCTTC. Translating it yields CASSIRTGTNYGYTF.

This chain joins TRBV4-1 and TRBJ2-1, with 10 bases that match TRBD1. From germline, CDR1 is MGHRA and CDR2 YSYEKL. There are 15 residues in the CDR3. The V gene end was trimmed by 5 bases and the J gene end by 5 bases; junction bases not matched to a gene: 6. The CDR3 DNA is TGCGCCAGCAGCAGGGGACAGGGGCTAAACAATGAGCAGTTCTTC. Protein sequence: CASSRGQGLNNEQFF.

V usage is TRBV7-2 and J usage is TRBJ1-6, with 7 bases aligning to TRBD1. CDR3 length equals 15 residues. In germline, CDR1 is SGHTA, CDR2 FQGNSA. The V segment lost 6 bases and the J segment 8 bases; nucleotides outside the gene matches: 10. The CDR3 region has the DNA TGTGCCAGCAGTTCGACTCTCACAGGGGATTCACCCCTCCACTTT. Its protein is CASSSTLTGDSPLHF.

This chain uses TRBV12-5 with TRBJ2-2, with 7 bases fitting TRBD1. CDR3 length equals 14 residues. Germline assignment: CDR1 LGHNT and CDR2 FRNRAP. Trimming at V came to 7 bases and at J to 4 bases, leaving 6 bases not matched to a gene. The CDR3 is CASAPRDSTGELFF. In nucleotides, the CDR3 is TGTGCTAGTGCCCCGAGGGACAGCACCGGGGAGCTGTTTTTT.

The chain couples TRBV18 to TRBJ1-1; D may be TRBD1 (6 bases). V was shortened by 4 bases and J by 2 bases, with 17 bases between the two germline ends. The CDR3 runs 16 residues. From germline, CDR1 is KGHSH and CDR2 LQKENI. The CDR3, as DNA: TGTGCCAGCTCACGCGAGCTACAGGGTTCAAACACTGAAGCTTTCTTT. As protein: CASSRELQGSNTEAFF.

V and J are TRBV6-5 and TRBJ1-2, with D possibly matching TRBD1 (5 bases). This CDR3 spans 13 amino acids. Trimming took 6 bases from V and 7 from J, leaving 15 bases between them. From germline, CDR1 is MNHEY and CDR2 SVGAGI. The CDR3 region is CASRTTGLRGYTF. Written as DNA, the CDR3 is TGTGCCAGCAGAACCACAGGTTTGCGTGGCTACACCTTC.

The CDR3 loop reads CASWETGAKEQYF. The CDR3 DNA reads TGTGCCAGCTGGGAAACAGGGGCTAAAGAGCAGTACTTC. V gene TRBV18 combines with J gene TRBJ2-7; 7 bases agree with TRBD1. This CDR3 has 13 residues. The V gene's germline CDR1 is KGHSH and CDR2 LQKENI. J gave up 7 bases and V 7 bases, and 10 bases lay outside the gene matches.

This chain links TRBV7-8 with TRBJ2-1; weak D call: TRBD2 (6 bases). Germline V gene sequence: CDR1 SGHVS, CDR2 FQNEAQ. The CDR3 is 12 residues long. V was cut by 5 bases and J by 8 bases, with 10 bases left in between. In DNA, the CDR3 is TGTGCCAGCAGCCGGGGACTTGATGAGCAGTTCTTC. Its translation: CASSRGLDEQFF.

The chain is built from TRBV2 and TRBJ1-2; tentative D call: TRBD1 (5 bases). The CDR3 length is 12 residues. Trimming took 5 bases from V and 5 from J, leaving 9 bases between them. Germline lookup yields CDR1 SNHLY and CDR2 FYNNEI. Here the CDR3 reads CASSPRQYGYTF. CDR3 sequence (DNA): TGTGCCAGCAGTCCTAGACAGTATGGCTACACCTTC.

The table lists this clone with a count of one. V and J are TRBV9 and TRBJ2-5, with TRBD2 identical over 9 bases. The CDR3 spans 16 residues. Germline assignment: CDR1 SGDLS and CDR2 YYNGEE. V lost 4 bases and J lost 4; bases outside the gene matches: 11. The CDR3 region is CASSPRRRGGRETQYF. CDR3 nucleotides: TGTGCCAGCAGCCCAAGGCGGCGGGGGGGCCGAGAGACCCAGTACTTC. Supplemented by reference TRBV9 and TRBJ2-5, the full variable domain reads DSGVTQTPKHLITATGQRVTLRCSPRSGDLSVYWYQQSLDQGLQFLIQYYNGEERAKGNILERFSAQQFPDLHSELNLSSLELGDSALYFCASSPRRRGGRETQYFGPGTRLLVL.

This clone was observed once. The V gene is TRBV5-8, the J gene TRBJ2-5, with 10 positions matching TRBD1. The germline gives CDR1 SGHTS, CDR2 YDEGEE. CDR3 length: 15 amino acids. Trimming cost V 0 bases and J 5 bases; bases outside gene matches: 4. The CDR3: CASSLGQGAWETQYF. The CDR3 DNA reads as TGTGCCAGCAGCTTGGGACAGGGGGCGTGGGAGACCCAGTACTTC.

The genes are TRBV5-1 and TRBJ1-6; 7 bases fit TRBD1. The CDR3 is 16 residues long. V was clipped by 0 bases and J by 5 bases; unmatched bases: 5. CDR1 is SGHRS, CDR2 YFSETQ, per germline. CDR3 sequence (DNA): TGCGCCAGCAGCTTGGGACAGGGCAGGGATAATTCACCCCTCCACTTT. Amino acid sequence: CASSLGQGRDNSPLHF.

This sequence joins TRBV5-1 and TRBJ2-3, with 9 positions matching TRBD1. This CDR3 comprises 18 residues. Per the germline V gene, CDR1 is SGHRS and CDR2 is YFSETQ. V gave up 4 bases and J gave up 2 bases; unmatched junction bases: 14. CDR3 nucleotides: TGCGCCAGCAGCATCCACCTCCCGGGACAGGGATCCACAGATACGCAGTATTTT. Its protein is CASSIHLPGQGSTDTQYF.

The chain employs TRBV30 and TRBJ1-5; maybe TRBD1 (6 bases). Germline V gene data show CDR1 as GTSNPN and CDR2 as SVGIG (reference sequence). The CDR3 spans 17 residues. Trimming stripped 1 base from V and 0 bases from J, with 16 bases between. CDR3 sequence: CAWSAPEGDYSNQPQHF. The CDR3, as DNA: TGTGCCTGGAGTGCCCCCGAGGGGGATTATAGCAATCAGCCCCAGCATTTT.

Here the CDR3 DNA reads TGTGCCAGTAGTATAGGCCTGGACAGGGTAGGGGAGACCCAGTACTTC. This translates into CASSIGLDRVGETQYF. The V call is TRBV19, the J call TRBJ2-5; 8 nucleotides line up with TRBD1. The CDR3 length is 16 residues. Germline-derived CDR1 and CDR2 are LNHDA and SQIVND (reference sequence). V lost 1 base and J lost 5; bases outside the gene matches: 9. Looking up the rest from reference TRBV19 and TRBJ2-5 gives the full variable domain: DGGITQSPKYLFRKEGQNVTLSCEQNLNHDAMYWYRQDPGQGLRLIYYSQIVNDFQKGDIAEGYSVSREKKESFPLTVTSAQKNPTAFYLCASSIGLDRVGETQYFGPGTRLLVL.

The V gene is TRBV30, the J gene TRBJ2-1; TRBD2 agrees at 8 bases. CDR1 is GTSNPN and CDR2 is SVGIG in the germline V gene (reference sequence). This CDR3 has 15 amino acids. V was pared by 4 bases and J by 0 bases, with 5 bases of the junction left unmatched. DNA of the CDR3: TGTGCCTGGACACCTCTAGCGGGCTCCTACAATGAGCAGTTCTTC. Its translation: CAWTPLAGSYNEQFF.

This chain joins TRBV5-3 and TRBJ1-2; the D gene is possibly TRBD1 (5 bases). TRBV5-3 is an open reading frame whose function is uncertain. This CDR3 has 14 residues. V dropped 0 bases and J dropped 0 bases, with 6 bases sitting between them. CDR3 bases: TGTGCCAGAAGCTTGGGGACATCTAACTATGGCTACACCTTC. Its protein is CARSLGTSNYGYTF.

The count of this clone is one. The chain uses TRBV15 and TRBJ1-3; D may be TRBD1 (5 bases). Trimming shortened V by 3 bases and J by 1 base, and 16 bases separated the two germline ends. The CDR3 covers 17 residues. Germline CDR1 LNHNV, CDR2 YYDKDF (reference sequence). In nucleotides, the CDR3 is TGTGCCACCAGCAGGGGACTGGGTGGGCAATCTGGAAACACCATATATTTT. Translation: CATSRGLGGQSGNTIYF.

This clone was recorded once. This chain links TRBV11-2 with TRBJ2-7; no reliable D call. Germline CDR1 is SGHAT and CDR2 is FQNNGV. V lost 0 bases to trimming and J lost 3 bases, with 6 bases between them. The CDR3 consists of 13 residues. The CDR3 region has the DNA TGTGCCAGCAGCTTAGATCGCGTCTACGAGCAGTACTTC. This gives the protein CASSLDRVYEQYF. Filled out from reference TRBV11-2 and TRBJ2-7, the complete variable domain reads EAGVAQSPRYKIIEKRQSVAFWCNPISGHATLYWYQQILGQGPKLLIQFQNNGVVDDSQLPKDRFSAERLKGVDSTLKIQPAKLEDSAVYLCASSLDRVYEQYFGPGTRLTVT.

The V call is TRBV5-4, the J call TRBJ2-1; 9 positions match TRBD1. The junction had 8 bases not matched to a gene; V was cut back by 3 bases and J by 7 bases. Germline CDR1 SGHNT, CDR2 YYREEE (reference sequence). The CDR3 loop spans 15 amino acids. CDR3 bases: TGTGCCAGCAGCTCCCAGGGGACAGGGTTGAATGAGCAGTTCTTC. The encoded protein is CASSSQGTGLNEQFF.

The table lists this clone with a count of one. The chain recombines TRBV5-1 with TRBJ1-1; 8 bases line up with TRBD1. The CDR3 is 15 residues long. Germline CDR1 is SGHRS and CDR2 is YFSETQ. J gave up 4 bases and V 2 bases, and 7 bases lay outside the gene matches. The DNA of the CDR3 is TGCGCCAGCAGCTTCCGGACAGGGAAGGGCACTGAAGCTTTCTTT. Protein sequence: CASSFRTGKGTEAFF.

The count of this clone is one. The chain links TRBV2 to TRBJ2-7; a possible D gene is TRBD1 (6 bases). CDR1 and CDR2 from the germline V gene are SNHLY and FYNNEI. V was pared by 2 bases and J by 2 bases, with 25 bases between. There are 19 residues in the CDR3. As DNA, the CDR3 is TGTGCCAGCAGTGAAACGCGGCAGGGGAACACATTGGGGACCTACGAGCAGTACTTC. Translation gives CASSETRQGNTLGTYEQYF.

The chain carries TRBV19 and TRBJ2-1; 7 bases match TRBD1. This CDR3 spans 15 amino acids. V shed 3 bases, J shed 2 bases, and the junction held 4 bases outside the gene matches. Germline V gene data show CDR1 as LNHDA and CDR2 as SQIVND (reference sequence). In nucleotides, the CDR3 is TGTGCCAGTAGTATTGGGACAGAACCCTACAATGAGCAGTTCTTC. This gives the protein CASSIGTEPYNEQFF.

The chain employs TRBV30 and TRBJ1-2; a possible D gene is TRBD1 (5 bases). Germline-derived CDR1 and CDR2 are GTSNPN and SVGIG (reference sequence). Trimming shortened V by 4 bases and J by 8 bases, and 14 bases separated the two germline ends. This CDR3 has 12 amino acids. For the CDR3, the DNA is TGTGCCTGGATTCGAGGGGCGGGAGGCTACACCTTC. It encodes CAWIRGAGGYTF.

This rearrangement joins TRBV5-6 to TRBJ1-1; D may be TRBD1 (5 bases). The V gene lost 4 bases and the J gene lost 7 bases, with 14 bases spanning the gap. The CDR3 consists of 13 residues. CDR1 and CDR2 (germline): SGHDT, YYEEEE. The CDR3 nucleotides are TGTGCCAGCAGCCTGCGGCGTGACAGTGAAGCTTTCTTT. It translates to CASSLRRDSEAFF. The variable domain in full, with the rest retrieved from reference TRBV5-6 and TRBJ1-1, is DAGVTQSPTHLIKTRGQQVTLRCSPKSGHDTVSWYQQALGQGPQFIFQYYEEEERQRGNFPDRFSGHQFPNYSSELNVNALLLGDSALYLCASSLRRDSEAFFGQGTRLTVV.

The chain couples TRBV4-3 to TRBJ2-1, with D hard to call. V was clipped by 0 bases and J by 10 bases, with 13 bases between them. Per germline, CDR1 LGHNA and CDR2 YSLEER. CDR3 size: 14 residues. CDR3 sequence reads: CASSQEPTLIEQFF. In DNA form, the CDR3 reads TGCGCCAGCAGCCAAGAACCTACCTTGATAGAGCAGTTCTTC.

The chain carries TRBV29-1 and TRBJ2-7, with a weak D call TRBD1 (6 bases). Germline V gives CDR1 SQVTM, CDR2 ANQGSEA. V was trimmed by 6 bases and J by 7 bases, leaving 22 bases between them. The CDR3 totals 14 residues. The CDR3, as DNA: TGCAGCGTAAGCCGGGACATGGGGGTTAGGGAGCAGTACTTC. Residues: CSVSRDMGVREQYF.

The chain recombines TRBV6-1 with TRBJ1-1; D is undetermined. CDR3 length: 15 residues. Trimming left V 1 base short and J 6 bases short, with 15 bases between. Germline lookup yields CDR1 MNHNS and CDR2 SASEGT. The CDR3 region is CASSEVPRSRPEAFF. As DNA, the CDR3 is TGTGCCAGCAGTGAAGTTCCGAGGTCCCGGCCTGAAGCTTTCTTT.